Sequencing of this T cell receptor beta chain was carried out in a study of blood T cell repertoires in COVID-19. Looking at the study overall: Spain, Italy and the United States supplied samples that represented acute and convalescent COVID-19. The cDNA or gDNA used as material had been derived from T cells, B-cell-depleted T cells, or PBMCs.

Libraries were prepared by immunoSEQ multiplex PCR; TCRdb keeps only in-frame clonotypes and omits some of them. The sample has around 84,000 clones, roughly 80% seen once; the top ten hold 18%. V gave up 2 bases and J gave up 0 bases; unmatched junction bases: 3. Germline loops: CDR1 SGHRS, CDR2 YFSETQ. The CDR3 runs to 18 residues. The specimen sequenced was peripheral blood. The sequence derives from a man at least 80 years old with active or convalescent COVID-19. The chain couples TRBV5-1 to TRBJ1-6; 12 bases line up with TRBD1. The CDR3 here is CASSLGTGGSSYNSPLHF. CDR3 in DNA: TGCGCCAGCAGCTTAGGGACAGGGGGCAGCTCCTATAATTCACCCCTCCACTTT.